This passage covers 7 T cell receptor beta chains from one sample sequenced in a study of hypomethylating agent response in myelodysplastic syndrome. Sequencing used immunoSEQ multiplex PCR; TCRdb keeps in-frame clones, though not all of them. The sample has 3,000 to 4,000 clones, around 79% seen once. Sequences were derived from bone marrow, sampled before or after starting hypomethylating agent treatment for myelodysplastic syndrome (not recorded which). The receptors here all came from a human donor with myelodysplastic syndrome.

J is TRBJ2-1 and V is TRBV29-1; 7 bases map to TRBD1. Germline CDR1 is SQVTM and CDR2 is ANQGSEA. The CDR3 loop spans 14 amino acids. J was trimmed by 7 bases and V by 0 bases; bases with no gene match: 6. The CDR3: CSVEDLQGYNEQFF. The CDR3 DNA reads as TGCAGCGTTGAAGATCTACAGGGGTATAATGAGCAGTTCTTC.

CDR3 nucleotides: TGTGCCAGCAGCGTAGCCCCGGGGCAGCCTGCTAACTATGGCTACACCTTC. Amino acids: CASSVAPGQPANYGYTF. The chain carries TRBV9 and TRBJ1-2; D may be TRBD1 (5 bases). V lost 0 bases and J lost 0, with 15 bases in between. This CDR3 has 17 amino acids. CDR1 SGDLS and CDR2 YYNGEE come from the germline V gene.

The chain is built from TRBV21-1 and TRBJ1-4. TRBV21-1 is designated a pseudogene. This CDR3 spans 17 amino acids. CDR3 coding DNA: TGTGCCAGCAGCAAAGATAGGAGGGGGAGAGCTAATGAAAAACTGTTTTTT. It codes for CASSKDRRGRANEKLFF.

The V call is TRBV7-6, the J call TRBJ2-5; D might be TRBD1 or TRBD2, each matching 6 bases. Germline V CDR1 and CDR2: SGHVS, FNYEAQ. Trimming cost V 4 bases and J 5 bases, with 23 bases left between them. The CDR3 covers 17 residues. The CDR3 DNA sequence: TGTGCCAGCAGCTCCACCCCGGGGGCTCTAGGGTTGGAGACCCAGTACTTC. Protein: CASSSTPGALGLETQYF.

The chain joins TRBV19 to TRBJ2-7, with 8 nucleotides matching TRBD2. With V trimmed by 5 bases and J by 0 bases, 9 bases remained unmatched. The CDR3 consists of 16 residues. Germline V gene sequence: CDR1 LNHDA, CDR2 SQIVND (reference sequence). The CDR3 nucleotides read TGTGCCAGTAGTCCGCTGACCGGGAGGGGCTCCTACGAGCAGTACTTC. This gives the protein CASSPLTGRGSYEQYF.

V and J are TRBV6-1 and TRBJ2-1, with a possible D match to TRBD2 (5 bases). The CDR3 has 14 amino acids. V was cut by 7 bases and J by 5 bases, with 15 bases left in between. Germline V gene data show CDR1 as MNHNS and CDR2 as SASEGT. The CDR3 region is CASNLERINNEQFF. DNA for the CDR3: TGTGCCAGCAACCTCGAGCGGATTAACAATGAGCAGTTCTTC.

V is TRBV27 and J is TRBJ2-4; 15 bases align to TRBD2. The ends lost 9 bases at V and 4 bases at J; junction bases unmatched: 4. CDR1 is MNHEY and CDR2 is SMNVEV in the germline V gene (reference sequence). The CDR3 length is 15 residues. The CDR3 nucleotides are TGTGCCAGTCTTGGGACTAGCGGGGGGAAAAACATTCAGTACTTC. Its translation: CASLGTSGGKNIQYF.